Sequencing of this T cell receptor (beta chain) was carried out in a study of low-dose radiotherapy and immunotherapy resistance in tumors. As for the study in general: Patients of Cohort 1 had 0.5 Gy fractions every 2 weeks, which summed to 6.5 Gy. Intravenous ipilimumab 1 mg/kg every six weeks was given with nivolumab 240 mg every two weeks. Intravenous cyclophosphamide 200 mg/m2 was given every two weeks, one day before radiation and immunotherapy.

The CDR3 consists of 14 residues. Looked up from germline, CDR1 is SQVTM and CDR2 is ANQGSEA. Gene-specific TRAV and TRBV primers were used for first-strand cDNA, covering alpha and beta chains. Amplification, which lasted around 18 PCR cycles, used a constant-region primer and V-primer adapter to amplify TCRs. MiXCR was run by TCRdb on the reads, yielding one entry per CDR3 protein. This sample yields nearly 95,000 distinct CDR3 sequences, of which more than 7.5% are seen a single time; around 0.98% belongs to the top ten. This clonotype was observed at least ten times. Sample time point: before trial treatment. In the RACIN dose-escalation trial, donors got nivolumab plus ipilimumab with aspirin, cyclophosphamide and radiotherapy.

The sequence came from a male donor with prostate cancer. This material consisted of PBMCs, taken before treatment. The rearrangement links TRBV29-1 to TRBJ2-1; 8 bases map to TRBD2. In DNA, the CDR3 is TGCACCGGACGAATAGCGGGGCCCGGGGGCGAGCAGTTCTTC. As protein: CTGRIAGPGGEQFF.